Each of the 16 T cell receptor beta chains below was sequenced from the same sample in a study of blood T cell repertoires in COVID-19. Sequencing was performed with immunoSEQ multiplex PCR; in TCRdb, only in-frame clones are kept and a portion is missing. The repertoire has some 230,000 clones, 75% to 85% of them found once; the top ten carry roughly 8.2%. Input material: peripheral blood. The receptor set was obtained from a woman older than 75 with COVID-19, enrolled during active disease.

The chain uses TRBV6-5 and TRBJ1-1; TRBD1 matches 7 bases. Germline V gives CDR1 MNHEY, CDR2 SVGAGI. J lost 5 bases, V lost 7 bases, and 7 bases had no gene match. The CDR3 contains 13 residues. CDR3 sequence: CASIMTGTTEAFF. The CDR3 coding sequence is TGTGCCAGCATTATGACAGGGACAACTGAAGCTTTCTTT.

The chain links TRBV27 to TRBJ2-7, with 9 positions matching TRBD2. Germline CDR1 MNHEY, CDR2 SMNVEV (reference sequence). With V trimmed by 3 bases and J by 3 bases, 6 bases remained unmatched. The CDR3 consists of 15 residues. The CDR3 sequence: CASSLLSGGGYEQYF. CDR3 sequence (DNA): TGTGCCAGCAGTTTGCTTAGCGGGGGAGGCTACGAGCAGTACTTC.

The chain uses TRBV28 and TRBJ1-2, with D maybe TRBD1 (5 bases). CDR1 and CDR2 (germline): MDHEN, SYDVKM. V dropped 5 bases and J dropped 7 bases, with 14 bases sitting between them. The CDR3 loop spans 13 amino acids. The CDR3 protein is CASSRGGERGYTF. The CDR3 DNA reads TGTGCCAGCAGTCGCGGGGGAGAGCGTGGCTACACCTTC.

V and J are TRBV7-8 and TRBJ1-2, with a possible D match to TRBD1 (6 bases). The V end was cut by 4 bases, the J end by 1 base, with 13 bases between. CDR3 length equals 15 residues. Germline CDR1 and CDR2: SGHVS and FQNEAQ. CDR3: CASSWWTESNYGYTF. Written as DNA, the CDR3 is TGTGCCAGCAGCTGGTGGACAGAGAGTAACTATGGCTACACCTTC.

CDR3 bases: TGTGCCAGCAGGCTAGCGGGAGGGTCCTACAATGAGCAGTTCTTC. This sequence encodes CASRLAGGSYNEQFF. V is TRBV7-2 and J is TRBJ2-1, with 12 bases that match TRBD2. CDR1 is SGHTA, CDR2 FQGNSA, per germline. This CDR3 is built from 15 residues. V lost 6 bases to trimming and J lost 1 base; unmatched junction nucleotides: 1.

The chain joins TRBV7-2 to TRBJ1-2; D is possibly TRBD1 (5 bases). V lost 0 bases, J lost 5 bases, and 10 bases lay in between. The CDR3 is 14 residues long. CDR1 is SGHTA, CDR2 FQGNSA, per germline. CDR3 amino acids: CASSLASGNYGYTF. The CDR3 DNA reads as TGTGCCAGCAGCTTAGCCTCAGGGAATTATGGCTACACCTTC.

This chain uses TRBV6-1 with TRBJ1-2; maybe TRBD1 (6 bases). With 3 bases removed from V and 2 bases from J, the gap between germline ends came to 7 bases. Germline assignment: CDR1 MNHNS and CDR2 SASEGT. The CDR3 contains 13 residues. CDR3 DNA: TGTGCCAGCAGTGATACAGGGAACTATGGCTACACCTTC. Residues: CASSDTGNYGYTF.

The chain recombines TRBV7-3 with TRBJ2-5; D might be TRBD2 (6 bases). Trimming left V 1 base short and J 4 bases short, with 13 bases between. This CDR3 spans 15 amino acids. Germline V gene data show CDR1 as SGHTA and CDR2 as FQGTGA. DNA of the CDR3: TGTGCCAGCAGCTTAATTGGGGGGTACTTAGAGACCCAGTACTTC. Translating gives CASSLIGGYLETQYF.

This clone was counted between two and nine times. This chain links TRBV6-5 with TRBJ1-4, with D possibly matching TRBD1 (6 bases). In germline, CDR1 is MNHEY, CDR2 SVGAGI. The CDR3 length is 15 residues. The V and J ends lost 4 bases and 0 bases respectively, with 9 bases between them. CDR3 amino acids: CASSLTGSTNEKLFF. DNA of the CDR3: TGTGCCAGCAGTTTGACAGGTTCAACTAATGAAAAACTGTTTTTT.

The chain has TRBV7-9 and TRBJ1-2, with 9 bases matching TRBD1. Germline assignment: CDR1 SEHNR and CDR2 FQNEAQ (reference sequence). The V gene end was trimmed by 6 bases and the J gene end by 4 bases; junction bases not matched to a gene: 9. This CDR3 region has 15 residues. The CDR3, as DNA: TGTGCCAGCAGTCGGTCCGGGACAGGGTCCTATGGCTACACCTTC. Protein: CASSRSGTGSYGYTF. The full variable domain, in which reference TRBV7-9 and TRBJ1-2 provide the parts outside the CDR3, is DTGVSQNPRHKITKRGQNVTFRCDPISEHNRLYWYRQTLGQGPEFLTYFQNEAQLEKSRLLSDRFSAERPKGSFSTLEIQRTEQGDSAMYLCASSRSGTGSYGYTFGSGTRLTVV.

This clone was recorded only once. This chain connects TRBV28 to TRBJ1-4; unclear D gene. The CDR3 covers 13 residues. Germline values: CDR1 MDHEN, CDR2 SYDVKM. Trimming stripped 1 base from V and 7 bases from J, with 7 bases between. As DNA, the CDR3 is TGTGCCAGCAGTTTATCCCCCGTTGAAAAACTGTTTTTT. Its translation is CASSLSPVEKLFF.

The rearrangement uses TRBV6-5 and TRBJ2-2; tentatively, D is TRBD1 (6 bases). The V gene's germline CDR1 is MNHEY and CDR2 SVGAGI. The CDR3 contains 15 residues. V lost 11 bases and J 1 base, leaving 17 bases between the germline ends. The CDR3 DNA sequence: TGTGCCGTAAAGGCAGACAGGCTGAACACCGGGGAGCTGTTTTTT. Translating gives CAVKADRLNTGELFF.

The gene calls are TRBV7-6 and TRBJ1-1, with TRBD1 matching over 8 bases. The germline V gene has CDR1 SGHVS and CDR2 FNYEAQ. This CDR3 region has 16 residues. After removal of 0 bases from V and 2 bases from J, the junction contained 5 bases not matched to a gene. The CDR3: CASSLALTGGNTEAFF. DNA of the CDR3: TGTGCCAGCAGCTTAGCGTTAACAGGGGGTAACACTGAAGCTTTCTTT.

The V call is TRBV18, the J call TRBJ1-4; D perhaps matches TRBD1 (5 bases). Germline CDR1 and CDR2: KGHSH and LQKENI. The CDR3 extends over 13 amino acids. Trimming took 3 bases from V and 8 from J, leaving 10 bases between them. As DNA, the CDR3 is TGTGCCAGCTCACCGGGGCATAGAGAAAAACTGTTTTTT. Protein sequence: CASSPGHREKLFF.

The V gene is TRBV30, the J gene TRBJ1-2; the match to TRBD1 covers 10 bases. With 4 bases clipped from V and 6 bases from J, the junction kept 8 bases outside the gene matches. Germline-derived CDR1 and CDR2 are GTSNPN and SVGIG (reference sequence). The CDR3 has 14 residues. CDR3 residues: CAWKLDRGQDGYTF. CDR3 nucleotides: TGTGCCTGGAAGTTAGACAGGGGGCAGGATGGCTACACCTTC.

The V and J genes are TRBV5-1 and TRBJ2-7; TRBD2 matches 8 bases. V dropped 2 bases and J dropped 3; count of bases not matched to a gene: 4. The CDR3 is made up of 14 amino acids. CDR1 and CDR2 from the germline V gene are SGHRS and YFSETQ. CDR3: CASSFTSGGYEQYF. The CDR3 DNA is TGCGCCAGCAGCTTTACCAGCGGGGGCTACGAGCAGTACTTC. The full variable domain, with the rest looked up from reference TRBV5-1 and TRBJ2-7, is KAGVTQTPRYLIKTRGQQVTLSCSPISGHRSVSWYQQTPGQGLQFLFEYFSETQRNKGNFPGRFSGRQFSNSRSEMNVSTLELGDSALYLCASSFTSGGYEQYFGPGTRLTVT.